Following are 12 T cell receptor beta chains from one sample sequenced in a study of neurological immune-mediated disorders. TCRdb independently ran MiXCR on the 5' RACE reads; one entry per CDR3 protein. The top ten clones hold about 0.54% of a sample with 35,000 to 55,000 distinct CDR3 sequences, about 6% of them seen once. The sequencing sample was made of CD4+ T cells from blood. The receptors stem from a woman aged 40 to 50 in good health.

This clonotype was observed at least ten times. J is TRBJ2-2 and V is TRBV7-2; D may be TRBD2 (5 bases). Trimming cost V 0 bases and J 4 bases, with 9 bases left between them. CDR3 length equals 15 residues. Germline CDR1 and CDR2: SGHTA and FQGNSA. CDR3: CASSLAWRATGELFF. The CDR3 nucleotides read TGTGCCAGCAGCTTAGCGTGGCGGGCCACCGGGGAGCTGTTTTTT.

This clonotype showed up many times. The V call is TRBV6-5, the J call TRBJ2-5, with D perhaps matching TRBD2 (6 bases). The CDR3 extends over 14 amino acids. V was shortened by 5 bases and J by 2 bases, with 12 bases between the two germline ends. Germline V CDR1 and CDR2: MNHEY, SVGAGI. CDR3 sequence reads: CASSGLALQETQYF. The CDR3 DNA reads TGTGCCAGCAGTGGGCTAGCGCTTCAAGAGACCCAGTACTTC.

This clonotype was observed many times. The chain has TRBV14 and TRBJ2-2; D unclear. Trimming removed 0 bases at V and 7 bases at J, with 6 bases between. This CDR3 contains 13 residues. CDR1 and CDR2 (germline): SGHDN, FVKESK. The CDR3 here is CASSQDEGGELFF. In DNA form, the CDR3 reads TGTGCCAGCAGCCAAGATGAAGGCGGGGAGCTGTTTTTT.

This clonotype came up many times. The chain employs TRBV24-1 and TRBJ1-2, with TRBD1 matching 8 bases. The CDR3 sequence is 13 residues long. Germline-derived CDR1 and CDR2 are KGHDR and SFDVKD. Trimming removed 3 bases from V and 7 bases from J; junction bases left unmatched: 3. The CDR3 region has the DNA TGTGCCACCAGTGATATGGACAGGGCTGGCTACACCTTC. This sequence encodes CATSDMDRAGYTF.

This clonotype has a count of ten or more. A much larger clone sits a single nucleotide away, making a read error possible. The genes are TRBV5-5 and TRBJ2-2; D perhaps matches TRBD1 (5 bases). The CDR3 extends over 14 amino acids. Germline V CDR1 and CDR2: SGHKS, YYEKEE (reference sequence). The CDR3: CASNLQGMSGELFF. The CDR3 DNA is TGTGCCAGCAACTTGCAGGGAATGAGCGGGGAGCTGTTTTTT.

This clonotype was observed at least ten times. V and J are TRBV6-6 and TRBJ2-5; tentatively, D is TRBD2 (6 bases). V shed 10 bases and J shed 5 bases, with 17 bases lying between them. Germline V gene data show CDR1 as MNHNY and CDR2 as SVGAGI (reference sequence). The CDR3 consists of 13 residues. CDR3 residues: CATGGGWRETQYF. For the CDR3, the DNA is TGTGCCACCGGAGGAGGGTGGCGGGAGACCCAGTACTTC.

This clonotype has a count of ten or more. J is TRBJ1-5 and V is TRBV2; 8 bases line up with TRBD1. This CDR3 has 16 residues. Germline V lookup: CDR1 SNHLY, CDR2 FYNNEI. V lost 6 bases and J lost 2; bases outside the gene matches: 9. The CDR3 sequence: CASRDPGGIGNQPQHF. The CDR3 coding sequence is TGTGCCAGCAGAGACCCAGGGGGCATCGGCAATCAGCCCCAGCATTTT.

In its sample, this clonotype was seen many times. This chain uses TRBV29-1 with TRBJ2-2; D possibly corresponds to TRBD1 (6 bases). This CDR3 has 14 amino acids. CDR1 SQVTM and CDR2 ANQGSEA come from the germline V gene. Trimming left V 6 bases short and J 1 base short, with 12 bases between. CDR3 in DNA: TGCAGCGTCCCAGGACAGCTGAACACCGGGGAGCTGTTTTTT. This gives the protein CSVPGQLNTGELFF.

This clonotype was detected ten times or more. V gene TRBV5-1 combines with J gene TRBJ2-3; 12 nucleotides agree with TRBD2. V shed 2 bases and J 4 bases; nucleotides not matched to a gene: 5. The germline V gene encodes CDR1 SGHRS and CDR2 YFSETQ. The CDR3 consists of 16 residues. The CDR3 DNA is TGCGCCAGCAGCTTCGCGGCTAGCGGGAGGGCAGATACGCAGTATTTT. Encoded protein: CASSFAASGRADTQYF.

This clonotype was recorded at least ten times. This chain joins TRBV5-5 and TRBJ1-2; possibly TRBD1 for D (5 bases). This CDR3 comprises 12 residues. Trimming removed 4 bases from V and 6 bases from J, with 10 bases in between. Germline V lookup: CDR1 SGHKS, CDR2 YYEKEE (reference sequence). The CDR3 sequence is CASSPTGDGYTF. The CDR3, as DNA: TGTGCCAGCAGCCCTACGGGGGATGGCTACACCTTC.

In its sample, this clonotype was seen many times. The chain joins TRBV5-6 to TRBJ1-1; D is possibly TRBD1 (5 bases). V lost 4 bases and J 1 base, leaving 29 bases between the germline ends. The germline V gene encodes CDR1 SGHDT and CDR2 YYEEEE. The CDR3 runs to 20 residues. CDR3 residues: CASSLPSRLEAGRKNTEAFF. The CDR3 DNA is TGTGCCAGCAGCCTGCCCTCTAGACTCGAGGCGGGACGGAAGAACACTGAAGCTTTCTTT.

This clonotype was observed at least ten times. The gene calls are TRBV11-2 and TRBJ2-1; 8 bases map to TRBD2. Per germline, CDR1 SGHAT and CDR2 FQNNGV. The CDR3 has 17 amino acids. Unmatched junction bases numbered 10, after V lost 4 bases and J lost 2 bases. In nucleotides, the CDR3 is TGTGCCAGCAGCTCCGATCGTAGCGGGACGGCCTACAATGAGCAGTTCTTC. Translated: CASSSDRSGTAYNEQFF.